The entry that follows covers one T cell receptor (beta chain) sequence. The source material, RNA transcripts, was used to amplify TCR beta CDR3 regions. HTBI primers were employed in a first-round RT-PCR of the TCR CDR3. TCRdb analysed the multiplex PCR reads with MiXCR anew, one entry per CDR3 protein. Of roughly 640,000 distinct CDR3 sequences listed, around 16% are singletons. The sample is drawn from a study of T cells in Graves' hyperthyroidism and ophthalmopathy. V was cut by 2 bases and J by 2 bases, with 13 bases left in between. CDR1 is DFQATT and CDR2 is SNEGSKA in the germline V gene (reference sequence). The CDR3 covers 15 residues.

The clonotype originates from a woman aged 40-49 years with Graves' ophthalmopathy. V gene TRBV20-1 combines with J gene TRBJ2-4; D ambiguous. The sample comprised blood. The CDR3 loop reads CSARIVPLTKNIQYF. The CDR3 bases are TGCAGTGCTAGAATCGTACCGCTGACCAAAAACATTCAGTACTTC.